A single sample is the source of the 22 T cell receptor beta chains below, sequenced in a study of blood T cell repertoires in COVID-19. The protocol was immunoSEQ multiplex PCR, while the TCRdb copy is restricted to in-frame clones and leaves out a portion. The sample has some 150,000 clones, around 84% seen once; the top ten hold 9.8%. Sequenced: peripheral blood. The receptors were gathered from a woman aged 50 to 60 with acute or convalescent COVID-19.

CDR3 sequence reads: CASSALRGASETQYF. The CDR3 DNA follows: TGTGCCAGCAGTGCGCTGCGGGGGGCGTCCGAGACCCAGTACTTC. This chain uses TRBV7-9 with TRBJ2-5; 8 bases are a match to TRBD2. Per germline, CDR1 SEHNR and CDR2 FQNEAQ (reference sequence). CDR3 length: 15 amino acids. The trim removed 6 bases at V and 5 bases at J, leaving 11 bases unmatched.

This rearrangement joins TRBV18 to TRBJ1-2, with D perhaps matching TRBD1 (5 bases). Between the trimmed V and J ends, which lost 3 bases and 6 bases, there was a span of 14 bases. Germline loops: CDR1 KGHSH, CDR2 LQKENI. This CDR3 spans 14 amino acids. The CDR3 DNA sequence: TGTGCCAGCTCACCTAGCCAGGGTGGCAATGGCTACACCTTC. It yields the protein CASSPSQGGNGYTF.

This sequence joins TRBV9 and TRBJ2-3; D uncertain. Per the germline V gene, CDR1 is SGDLS and CDR2 is YYNGEE. CDR3 size: 14 residues. V was pared by 0 bases and J by 5 bases, with 10 bases between. The CDR3 sequence is CASSVDPSRDTQYF. In nucleotides, the CDR3 is TGTGCCAGCAGCGTAGACCCGAGCCGAGATACGCAGTATTTT.

The chain joins TRBV18 to TRBJ1-4, with D hard to call. Trimming stripped 6 bases from V and 6 bases from J, with 8 bases between. The V gene's germline CDR1 is KGHSH and CDR2 LQKENI. There are 12 residues in the CDR3. This CDR3 is CASSSRDEKLFF. The DNA for the CDR3 is TGTGCCAGCTCCTCCCGAGATGAAAAACTGTTTTTT.

The chain joins TRBV5-1 to TRBJ1-4; the match to TRBD1 covers 9 bases. Germline trimming cut 8 bases from V and 7 bases from J; bases unmatched to any gene: 12. Germline CDR1 reads SGHRS; CDR2 reads YFSETQ. The CDR3 length is 15 residues. This chain's CDR3 is CASAVSTGGREKLFF. DNA of the CDR3: TGCGCCAGTGCCGTATCGACAGGGGGGCGTGAAAAACTGTTTTTT. The full variable domain, its missing parts supplied by reference TRBV5-1 and TRBJ1-4, is KAGVTQTPRYLIKTRGQQVTLSCSPISGHRSVSWYQQTPGQGLQFLFEYFSETQRNKGNFPGRFSGRQFSNSRSEMNVSTLELGDSALYLCASAVSTGGREKLFFGSGTQLSVL.

J is TRBJ2-6 and V is TRBV7-2; D perhaps matches TRBD1 (6 bases). The ends were cut back, 9 bases at V and 1 base at J, with 13 bases in the middle. CDR3 length: 15 amino acids. CDR1 SGHTA and CDR2 FQGNSA come from the germline V gene. The CDR3 loop reads CASTRGWSGANVLTF. CDR3 in DNA: TGTGCCAGTACCAGGGGCTGGTCTGGGGCCAACGTCCTGACTTTC.

The chain joins TRBV24-1 to TRBJ2-1; maybe TRBD2 (5 bases). The CDR3 loop spans 16 amino acids. The V end was cut by 0 bases, the J end by 5 bases, with 13 bases between. Germline lookup yields CDR1 KGHDR and CDR2 SFDVKD. The CDR3 nucleotides are TGTGCCACCAGTGATTTGAGGGCGGGCTGGGACAATGAGCAGTTCTTC. This gives the protein CATSDLRAGWDNEQFF.

J is TRBJ2-3 and V is TRBV27, with a possible D match to TRBD2 (5 bases). CDR1 is MNHEY, CDR2 SMNVEV, per germline (reference sequence). This CDR3 spans 18 amino acids. With 6 bases removed from V and 5 bases from J, the gap between germline ends came to 27 bases. This chain's CDR3 is CASSLYPAAASRVDTQYF. In DNA, the CDR3 is TGTGCCAGCAGCCTATACCCAGCGGCAGCCTCTCGGGTAGATACGCAGTATTTT.

The J gene is TRBJ2-5, the V gene TRBV2, with 10 nucleotides matching TRBD1. CDR1 and CDR2 from the germline V gene are SNHLY and FYNNEI. V lost 8 bases, J lost 1 base, and 13 bases stayed unmatched. The CDR3 has 17 residues. The CDR3 region has the DNA TGTGCCAGCGCACCCGGGACAGGGGTTCATGTCCAAGAGACCCAGTACTTC. Translating gives CASAPGTGVHVQETQYF.

V and J are TRBV5-8 and TRBJ1-4, with D uncertain. CDR1 and CDR2 (germline): SGHTS, YDEGEE. Trimming took off 5 bases at V and 7 bases at J, with 18 bases between the two ends. The CDR3 sequence is 15 residues long. CDR3 in DNA: TGTGCCAGCAGTAATGGGCTAGGCGCGGGTGAAAAACTGTTTTTT. Residues: CASSNGLGAGEKLFF.

The chain employs TRBV2 and TRBJ1-6; no clear D gene. The germline V gene has CDR1 SNHLY and CDR2 FYNNEI. Trimming pared 6 bases from V and 8 bases from J, leaving 11 bases between. The CDR3 sequence is 13 residues long. The CDR3 here is CASRREGDSPLHF. The CDR3 DNA reads as TGTGCCAGCAGGCGGGAGGGAGATTCACCCCTCCACTTT.

This clone was detected only a few times. V and J are TRBV5-7 and TRBJ2-3; D remains ambiguous. TRBV5-7 qualifies as an ORF whose function is uncertain. The CDR3 totals 14 residues. Trimming cost V 1 base and J 1 base, with 7 bases left between them. Here the CDR3 DNA reads TGTGCCAGCAGCTTGCGCACACGCACAGATACGCAGTATTTT. As protein: CASSLRTRTDTQYF.

This rearrangement joins TRBV12-5 to TRBJ2-5; TRBD1 agrees at 7 bases. V lost 5 bases, J lost 4 bases, and 10 bases stayed unmatched. The CDR3 is made up of 15 amino acids. Germline values: CDR1 LGHNT, CDR2 FRNRAP. CDR3 residues: CASGPGQALGETQYF. DNA of the CDR3: TGTGCTAGTGGTCCCGGACAGGCGCTTGGAGAGACCCAGTACTTC.

The chain links TRBV14 to TRBJ2-1; 8 bases are shared with TRBD1. Germline CDR1 is SGHDN and CDR2 is FVKESK. This CDR3 has 12 amino acids. Trimming cost V 6 bases and J 14 bases; bases outside gene matches: 9. CDR3 nucleotide sequence: TGTGCCAGCAGTGGGGACAGGTTGGTTAAGTTCTTC. Its translation is CASSGDRLVKFF.

This clone has just a few counts. This sequence joins TRBV6-6 and TRBJ2-2; no clear D gene. The length of the CDR3 is 15 residues. Germline CDR1 reads MNHNY; CDR2 reads SVGAGI (reference sequence). Trimming took 3 bases from V and 0 from J, leaving 8 bases between them. The CDR3 sequence: CASSYATANTGELFF. In DNA form, the CDR3 reads TGTGCCAGCAGTTATGCTACAGCGAACACCGGGGAGCTGTTTTTT.

The table lists this clone with a few counts. The genes are TRBV30 and TRBJ1-5; D might be TRBD1 (5 bases). Trimming pared 4 bases from V and 6 bases from J, leaving 10 bases between. The CDR3 sequence is 12 residues long. Germline-derived CDR1 and CDR2 are GTSNPN and SVGIG (reference sequence). This CDR3 is CAWNRGIQPQHF. The CDR3 DNA is TGTGCCTGGAATAGGGGTATTCAGCCCCAGCATTTT.

This clone was recorded once. The chain carries TRBV7-9 and TRBJ2-3; 8 nucleotides match TRBD1. Germline V gene data show CDR1 as SEHNR and CDR2 as FQNEAQ (reference sequence). J gave up 3 bases and V 2 bases, and 4 bases lay outside the gene matches. CDR3 length equals 15 residues. In DNA, the CDR3 is TGTGCCAGCAGCTTACAGGGGGCACGTACAGATACGCAGTATTTT. Residues: CASSLQGARTDTQYF.

Remarks on this clone: The germline gene is not matched at one end of the junction; a read error may be the cause. The rearrangement uses TRBV6-1 and TRBJ2-5; TRBD2 is a possible D gene (5 bases). The CDR3 covers 15 residues. The germline gives CDR1 MNHNS, CDR2 SASEGT. As DNA, the CDR3 is TGTGCCAGCAGCGAAGATCCCGGGAAAGGCGAGACCCAGTACTTC. Amino acid sequence: CASSEDPGKGETQYF.

In the case of this clone: Different DNA sequences within this sample yield the same CDR3. The DNA of the CDR3 is TGTGCCAGCAGCTTAGCGGGAGGCTCCTACGAGCAGTACTTC. Encoded protein: CASSLAGGSYEQYF. The gene calls are TRBV28 and TRBJ2-7; 10 positions match TRBD2. Germline assignment: CDR1 MDHEN and CDR2 SYDVKM. The CDR3 runs 14 residues. V was pared by 6 bases and J by 0 bases, with 2 bases of the junction left unmatched.

This clone was observed once. This chain uses TRBV5-3 with TRBJ1-4; D perhaps matches TRBD1 (5 bases). TRBV5-3 is recorded as an ORF, its role being uncertain. V was cut by 5 bases and J by 7 bases, with 21 bases left in between. This CDR3 has 16 residues. The CDR3 bases are TGTGCCAGAAGTGCCCCCAGGGCCTCCTTCTCTGAAAAACTGTTTTTT. Translated, it gives CARSAPRASFSEKLFF.

This clone was seen just once. The rearrangement links TRBV6-2 or TRBV6-3 to TRBJ1-2; 8 nucleotides line up with TRBD1. The CDR3 length is 17 residues. Germline V gene lookup returns CDR1 MNHEY and CDR2 SVGEGT. The trim removed 4 bases at V and 4 bases at J, leaving 14 bases unmatched. The CDR3 sequence is CASSSPPGDRGPYGYTF. The CDR3 DNA reads as TGTGCCAGCAGTTCCCCGCCCGGTGACAGGGGCCCCTATGGCTACACCTTC.

A word on this clone: In the same sample, other DNA sequences code for this CDR3. The chain recombines TRBV7-2 with TRBJ2-7; TRBD2 matches at 11 bases. CDR3 size: 14 residues. Trimming cost V 2 bases and J 3 bases; bases outside gene matches: 0. The germline gives CDR1 SGHTA, CDR2 FQGNSA. The chain's CDR3 is CASSLTSGSYEQYF. The CDR3 DNA reads TGTGCCAGCAGCTTAACTAGCGGGAGCTACGAGCAGTACTTC.